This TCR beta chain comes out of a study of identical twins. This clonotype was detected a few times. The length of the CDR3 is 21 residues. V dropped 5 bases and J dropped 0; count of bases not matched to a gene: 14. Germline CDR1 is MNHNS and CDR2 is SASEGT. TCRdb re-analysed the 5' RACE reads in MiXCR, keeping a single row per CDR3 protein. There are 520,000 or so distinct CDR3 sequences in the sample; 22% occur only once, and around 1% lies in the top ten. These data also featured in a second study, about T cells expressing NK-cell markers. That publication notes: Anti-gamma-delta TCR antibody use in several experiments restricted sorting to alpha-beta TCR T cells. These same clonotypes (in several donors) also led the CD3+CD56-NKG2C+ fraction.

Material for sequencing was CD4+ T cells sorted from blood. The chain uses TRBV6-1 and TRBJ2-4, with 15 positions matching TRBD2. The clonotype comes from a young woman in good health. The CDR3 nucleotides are TGTGCCAGCAGTAAAATCGTGCCGGGACTAGCGGGAGGACTAGCCAAAAACATTCAGTACTTC. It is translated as CASSKIVPGLAGGLAKNIQYF.